This T cell receptor (beta chain) originates from a study of cytomegalovirus exposure and HLA in healthy donors. V dropped 3 bases and J dropped 0 bases, with 9 bases sitting between them. CDR1 and CDR2 from the germline V gene are MNHEY and SMNVEV (reference sequence). The CDR3 length is 15 residues. The PCR was carried out with 60 Vbeta primers and 13 Jbeta primers. The assay was immunoSEQ multiplex PCR, and TCRdb's table has in-frame clones only and misses some. The table shows around 90,000 clones, with 78% occurring only once. Overall study findings and caveats: The authors enumerated over 150 TCR beta chains as linked to cytomegalovirus. Among donors in an Asian-associated ancestry cluster, a later analysis reportedly found fewer N-insertions than the roughly 610-donor mean.

Notes on this clone: Its target is unknown.

The rearrangement uses TRBV27 and TRBJ1-3; a possible D gene is TRBD1 (5 bases). The clonotype originates from a middle-aged woman in good health and CMV-seronegative. The sequencing input was PBMCs. The CDR3 DNA reads as TGTGCCAGCAGTTTTCAAGGGGTCTCTGGAAACACCATATATTTT. It encodes CASSFQGVSGNTIYF.